This T cell receptor (beta chain) was identified during a study of blood T cell repertoires in COVID-19 (dated by TCRdb to 2019 to 2021). For the study in its entirety: Samples from collaborators originated in the United States, Italy and Spain and spanned both the acute and convalescent phases of COVID-19. A de-identified subject ID, COVID-19 status, age in years and sex were almost always included in the sample metadata. Where available, HLA class I and class II types were taken from metadata supplied by the sample provider and were not determined by assay-based typing. The repertoires were released in a freely available public database meant as a resource for research on the immune response to SARS-CoV-2. The prospective study material was composed of cDNA or gDNA derived from T cells, B-cell-depleted T cells, or PBMCs. The samples were drawn from the first 160 participants of the ongoing ImmuneRACE study and from 1,200 or so subjects provided by 6 global collaborators. The dataset comprised deeply sampled blood TCRbeta repertoires from subjects exposed to, actively infected with, or recovered from COVID-19. Broader findings and caveats from the paper: The quantity of clinical and demographic metadata differed by source and by participant and was supplied without curation.

Turning to this clone: Its binding antigen is unknown. The sample holds no much larger clone one base away, and base qualities are not on file.

TCRbeta CDR3 regions were amplified from genomic DNA by means of the immunoSEQ Assay, a bias-controlled multiplex PCR. The published analysis was carried out like this. Within the assay, amplification of reference gene primers was used to estimate how many nucleated cells each sample contained. To quantify the absolute abundance of each unique TCRbeta CDR3 rearrangement, sequence reads were collapsed and filtered. For each sample, productive Simpson clonality was calculated as the square root of Simpson's diversity index over productive rearrangements. The source is immuneACCESS, and TCRdb retained only in-frame sequences with V and J called. Part of the clones is not carried over; for the studies checked, unresolved V genes explain less than half of this, and the remainder is unexplained. Clone size and V and J calls were adopted from that table, with D and trimming inferred from the DNA. A total of more than 350,000 clones appear in this sample, approximately 90% of them only once. The ten top clones hold roughly 1.4% of the sample.

Participants in the prospective study were enrolled through a virtual design, were aged 18 to 89 years, and lived in 24 United States geographic areas. In the prospective study, participants were assigned to cohorts based on the clinical history participants reported in a screening survey and a study questionnaire. Exposed participants had been in contact with someone with a PCR-confirmed or clinician-diagnosed COVID-19 case within 2 weeks of study entry. Mobile phlebotomists in the prospective study collected whole blood, serum and a nasopharyngeal or oropharyngeal swab from every participant. Prospective study participants could optionally give additional blood draws and questionnaires over an approximately 2-month period. Before DNA extraction, blood samples from the prospective study were shipped at room temperature or frozen. This clonotype was obtained from a woman aged 18-29 years who had been exposed to COVID-19. The sequenced sample consisted of PBMCs or T cells enriched from blood (not recorded which).

The CDR3 corresponds to CASSQTTLARDNTEAFF. The nucleotides read TGTGCCAGCAGCCAAACTACCTTGGCCAGGGATAACACTGAAGCTTTCTTT. The chain couples TRBV7-6 to TRBJ1-1; tentative D gene TRBD1, with 5 bases matching. Relative to germline, V is 5 bases shorter and J is 2 bases shorter, with 21 bases between their ends. The CDR3 sequence holds 17 residues, the cysteine and phenylalanine included. Only the CDR3 DNA is retained, 51 bases long and in frame from the first base. CDR1 and CDR2 are read off the germline V gene as SGHVS and FNYEAQ.